This TCR beta chain comes out of a study of T-cell reconstitution after alpha-beta-depleted transplantation in children. Unique molecular identifiers were built into the TCRbeta library. TCRdb ran MiXCR on the PCR reads and lists one entry per CDR3 protein. The sample gives 500,000 or so distinct CDR3 sequences, 30% to 35% of which show up once; approximately 2.3% is in the top ten. The CDR3 is 14 residues long. Germline values: CDR1 LNHNV, CDR2 YYDKDF (reference sequence). Trimming shortened V by 0 bases and J by 5 bases, and 11 bases separated the two germline ends. The sequence was collected from a human donor who donated a stem cell graft to a child with aplastic anemia. The specimen comprised PBMCs from the stem cell graft donor, sampled from the stem cell graft. J is TRBJ2-7 and V is TRBV15; D possibly matches TRBD1 or TRBD2 (5 bases each). CDR3 sequence reads: CATSRDLGRDEQYV. The CDR3 DNA reads TGTGCCACCAGCAGAGATTTGGGGCGGGACGAGCAGTACGTC.